The rows below give T cell receptor beta chains drawn from one sample of a study of T cells in Graves' hyperthyroidism and ophthalmopathy. Using its own MiXCR run on the multiplex PCR reads, TCRdb lists one record per CDR3 protein. This repertoire shows over 300,000 distinct CDR3 sequences, roughly 14% found once; its top ten account for 8% to 13%. The material sequenced was blood. The receptors were sampled from a woman aged 55 to 70 with Graves' hyperthyroidism. The CDR3 runs from the conserved cysteine through the conserved F or W. The D gene is left open where the match is weak. Clone size is stated in some rows and not others, as once, few, many or a class when expanded.

TRBD1 TRBJ2-3 few TRBV5-1 16 CASSLTGTGSSDTQYF TGCGCCAGCAGCTTGACCGGGACAGGGTCATCAGATACGCAGTATTTT
- TRBJ2-2 - TRBV11-3 16 CASSFGSPGYTGELFF TGTGCCAGCAGCTTTGGGTCTCCCGGGTACACCGGGGAGCTGTTTTTT
- TRBJ2-2 - TRBV2 13 CASSGRDTGELFF TGTGCCAGCAGCGGACGGGACACCGGGGAGCTGTTTTTT
- TRBJ1-6 few TRBV27 14 CASRGPSYNSPLHF TGTGCCAGCAGGGGGCCAAGCTATAATTCACCCCTCCACTTT
TRBD2 TRBJ2-7 - TRBV19 15 CASSQGGLAGYEQYF TGTGCCAGTAGCCAAGGAGGACTAGCGGGGTACGAGCAGTACTTC
- TRBJ2-3 many TRBV27 12 CASNWGTDTQYF TGTGCCAGCAATTGGGGCACAGATACGCAGTATTTT
- TRBJ2-5 - TRBV5-1 16 CASVLGMTRTEETQYF TGCGCCAGCGTATTAGGGATGACACGGACAGAAGAGACCCAGTACTTC
- TRBJ2-2 many TRBV6-6 13 CASSYLRTGELFF TGTGCCAGCAGTTACTTGCGTACCGGGGAGCTGTTTTTT
TRBD2 TRBJ2-7 many TRBV6-1 15 CASRPLAGGFHEQYF TGTGCCAGCAGGCCACTAGCGGGAGGGTTCCACGAGCAGTACTTC
TRBD2 TRBJ2-1 many TRBV5-6 14 CASSIRLARNEQFF TGTGCCAGCAGCATTCGACTAGCCCGCAATGAGCAGTTCTTC
- TRBJ1-2 - TRBV12-3/TRBV12-4 16 CASSTSLDPWTYGYTF TGTGCCAGCAGCACCTCTTTGGACCCATGGACCTATGGCTACACCTTC
- TRBJ1-1 many TRBV7-9 14 CASSLPRLNTEAFF TGTGCCAGCAGCTTGCCCAGACTGAACACTGAAGCTTTCTTT
TRBD2 TRBJ2-1 many TRBV28 16 CASRPASGSSYNEQFF TGTGCCAGCAGACCGGCTAGCGGGAGCTCCTACAATGAGCAGTTCTTC
TRBD1 TRBJ1-2 many TRBV18 13 CASSTDRRYGYTF TGTGCCAGCTCAACGGACAGGAGATATGGCTACACCTTC
- TRBJ1-3 - TRBV6-1 15 CATSPGVLTGNTIYF TGTGCCACCTCTCCAGGGGTCCTTACTGGAAACACCATATATTTT
TRBD1 TRBJ1-1 - TRBV6-1 17 CASSYSPGQGVNTEAFF TGTGCCAGCAGTTATAGTCCGGGACAGGGGGTGAACACTGAAGCTTTCTTT
- TRBJ1-6 few TRBV5-1 14 CASSLRGYNSPLHF TGCGCCAGCAGCTTGCGGGGCTATAATTCACCCCTCCACTTT
- TRBJ1-2 many TRBV13 15 CASSIGGIGNYGYTF TGTGCCAGCAGCATAGGAGGGATCGGCAACTATGGCTACACCTTC
- TRBJ1-2 many TRBV5-1 14 CASRPDQTNYGYTF TGCGCCAGCAGACCAGACCAGACTAACTATGGCTACACCTTC
TRBD1 TRBJ2-7 - TRBV24-1 15 CATSDPTGTGHEQYF TGTGCCACCAGTGATCCAACCGGGACAGGGCACGAGCAGTACTTC
TRBD2 TRBJ2-1 many TRBV5-1 19 CASSYGLAGGRSSYNEQFF TGCGCCAGCAGCTATGGACTAGCGGGAGGCCGCAGCTCCTACAATGAGCAGTTCTTC
TRBD2 TRBJ2-2 many TRBV27 14 CASSSGRNTGELFF TGTGCCAGCAGTAGCGGGAGGAACACCGGGGAGCTGTTTTTT
- TRBJ2-1 many TRBV7-9 13 CASLLSSYNEQFF TGTGCCAGCCTACTTAGCTCCTACAATGAGCAGTTCTTC
- TRBJ2-1 many TRBV5-4 14 CASSASMGYNEQFF TGTGCCAGCAGCGCCAGTATGGGGTACAATGAGCAGTTCTTC
TRBD2 TRBJ2-4 few TRBV5-8 16 CASSFGTTKAKNIQYF TGTGCCAGCAGCTTTGGGACTACAAAAGCCAAAAACATTCAGTACTTC
- TRBJ2-7 - TRBV11-2 11 CASSNGHEQYF TGTGCCAGCAGCAATGGCCACGAGCAGTACTTC
- TRBJ2-7 many TRBV18 16 CASSLAASRLYSEQYF TGTGCCAGCTCACTCGCCGCGAGCAGACTTTACAGCGAGCAGTACTTC
TRBD2 TRBJ2-2 few TRBV4-2 15 CASSQAASGAGELFF TGTGCCAGCAGCCAAGCGGCTAGCGGGGCCGGGGAGCTGTTTTTT
- TRBJ1-4 - TRBV6-1 14 CASSERTAAEKLFF TGTGCCAGCAGTGAAAGGACAGCCGCTGAAAAACTGTTTTTT
- TRBJ2-7 few TRBV5-1 14 CASSIQENSYEQYF TGCGCCAGCAGCATACAGGAAAACAGCTACGAGCAGTACTTC
- TRBJ1-6 few TRBV7-9 17 CASSSRTQSATNSPLHF TGTGCCAGCAGCTCGAGGACACAATCGGCGACTAATTCACCCCTCCACTTT
TRBD2 TRBJ2-5 many TRBV18 17 CASSPRIPEGTKETQYF TGTGCCAGCTCACCAAGGATCCCCGAAGGGACTAAGGAGACCCAGTACTTC
- TRBJ2-1 few TRBV20-1 13 CSARDQLVDEQFF TGCAGTGCTAGAGATCAACTAGTTGATGAGCAGTTCTTC
- TRBJ2-7 many TRBV12-5 14 CASTLLGEAYEQYF TGTGCTAGTACCCTTCTCGGTGAGGCCTACGAGCAGTACTTC
TRBD1 TRBJ2-1 many TRBV6-1 13 CASSSTGGGEQFF TGTGCCAGCAGTTCGACAGGGGGCGGTGAGCAGTTCTTC
- TRBJ1-1 many TRBV7-9 11 CASRIRQEAFF TGTGCCAGCAGAATCCGACAGGAAGCTTTCTTT
- TRBJ2-1 - TRBV11-2 13 CASSFPHSNEQFF TGTGCCAGCAGCTTCCCCCACTCCAATGAGCAGTTCTTC
TRBD2 TRBJ2-7 - TRBV4-1 15 CASSNKLAGEDEQYF TGCGCCAGCAGCAACAAACTAGCGGGAGAAGACGAGCAGTACTTC
- TRBJ1-5 many TRBV20-1 18 CSATPWKQGGNSNQPQHF TGCAGTGCAACCCCCTGGAAGCAGGGCGGAAATAGCAATCAGCCCCAGCATTTT
- TRBJ2-7 - TRBV13 15 CASSLGAGFTYEQYF TGTGCCAGCAGCTTAGGGGCGGGGTTTACCTACGAGCAGTACTTC
- TRBJ2-5 many TRBV20-1 17 CSANQGLAWGVKETQYF TGCAGTGCTAATCAGGGACTCGCCTGGGGGGTCAAAGAGACCCAGTACTTC
TRBD1 TRBJ1-5 many TRBV28 13 CATLGQGSQPQHF TGTGCCACCCTAGGACAGGGCTCTCAGCCCCAGCATTTT
- TRBJ2-2 - TRBV7-9 15 CASSLALASTGELFF TGTGCCAGCAGCTTAGCGCTGGCAAGCACCGGGGAGCTGTTTTTT
- TRBJ2-2 - TRBV12-3/TRBV12-4 15 CASSLGDKGGGELFF TGTGCCAGCAGTTTAGGAGACAAAGGTGGCGGGGAGCTGTTTTTT
- TRBJ2-2 many TRBV11-3 15 CASSLAGTNTGELFF TGTGCCAGCAGCTTAGCGGGAACTAACACCGGGGAGCTGTTTTTT
- TRBJ1-4 many TRBV18 15 CASSQNGPPSEKLFF TGTGCCAGCTCACAAAACGGCCCTCCCTCCGAAAAACTGTTTTTT
- TRBJ1-4 many TRBV7-2 14 CASSLEATNEKLFF TGTGCCAGCAGCTTAGAAGCAACTAATGAAAAACTGTTTTTT
TRBD2 TRBJ2-7 many TRBV10-3 13 CAIQREAVDEQYF TGTGCCATCCAGCGGGAGGCGGTTGACGAGCAGTACTTC
- TRBJ1-5 - TRBV30 14 CAWSVFGGNQPQHF TGTGCCTGGAGTGTGTTTGGGGGCAATCAGCCCCAGCATTTT
- TRBJ2-1 - TRBV12-3/TRBV12-4 16 CASSLMWEQRRGEQFF TGTGCCAGCAGTTTAATGTGGGAGCAAAGGCGGGGTGAGCAGTTCTTC
- TRBJ1-4 many TRBV28 16 CASSLGLPGSNEKLFF TGTGCCAGCAGTTTAGGCCTCCCCGGCTCTAATGAAAAACTGTTTTTT
- TRBJ2-5 once TRBV11-3 13 CASSSNQWETQYF TGTGCCAGCAGCTCGAATCAGTGGGAGACCCAGTACTTC
TRBD1 TRBJ2-1 many TRBV10-3 13 CALRDRGSDEQFF TGTGCCCTCCGGGACAGGGGGAGCGATGAGCAGTTCTTC
- TRBJ1-2 many TRBV30 13 CAWSVGRYYGYTF TGTGCCTGGAGTGTTGGAAGATACTATGGCTACACCTTC